These T cell receptor beta chains were read from a single sample in a study of CD8 T cells in Susac syndrome. MiXCR, applied by TCRdb to the immunoSEQ multiplex PCR reads, yields one record per CDR3 protein. The top ten clones hold around 0.07% of a sample with some 260,000 distinct CDR3 sequences, around 93% of them seen once. The sequencing sample was made of CD4+ T cells from PBMCs. The receptor source for this set is a human donor with multiple sclerosis. The CDR3 runs from the conserved cysteine through the conserved F or W. The D gene is left open where the match is weak. Only some rows state a clone size, as once, few, many or a class for expanded clones.

>NA|TRBV6-6|TRBJ1-4|NA
TGTGCCAGCAGTTTGCAGACCGCCTCTAATGAAAAACTGTTTTTT
CASSLQTASNEKLFF
>NA|TRBV28|TRBJ2-1|NA
TGTGCCAGCATTCCAGGGGCCCTCGTGCCAAATGAGCAGTTCTTC
CASIPGALVPNEQFF
>once|TRBV5-4|TRBJ1-5|NA
TGTGCCAGCAGCTTGCGACTGCCCAATCAGCCCCAGCATTTT
CASSLRLPNQPQHF
>NA|TRBV5-4|TRBJ1-1|NA
TGTGCCAGCAGCCAGCCGGGCCCTTACACTGAAGCTTTCTTT
CASSQPGPYTEAFF
>NA|TRBV10-3|TRBJ2-7|NA
TGTGCCATCAGTACTCGGTCGTACGAGCAGTACTTC
CAISTRSYEQYF
>NA|TRBV4-1|TRBJ1-6|TRBD1
TGCGCCAGCAGGTTACAGGGGGAGAATTCACCCCTCCACTTT
CASRLQGENSPLHF
>NA|TRBV23-1|TRBJ2-1|TRBD1
TGCGCCAGCAGTCCCAAAGAGGACAGGCAGCAGTTCTTC
CASSPKEDRQQFF
>once|TRBV20-1|TRBJ1-1|TRBD1
TGCGGTACACAGGGGGCGTCTGACACTGAAGCTTTCTTT
CGTQGASDTEAFF
>NA|TRBV29-1|TRBJ2-1|NA
TGCAGCGTTGGAGGGGGGAGGGGCCGCAATGAGCAGTTCTTC
CSVGGGRGRNEQFF
>NA|TRBV28|TRBJ1-5|TRBD1
TGTGCCAGCAGTCGGACAGGGATCAATCAGCCCCAGCATTTT
CASSRTGINQPQHF
>NA|TRBV28|TRBJ2-3|NA
TGTGCCAGCAGCCTAGGGTCAGGGGAAGGAGATACGCAGTATTTT
CASSLGSGEGDTQYF
>NA|TRBV30|TRBJ1-2|NA
TGTGCCTGGAGTGTACCCCGGCAGGGGTATGGCTACACCTTC
CAWSVPRQGYGYTF
>NA|TRBV27|TRBJ1-2|NA
TGTGCCAGCAGGGGCCCCTCCTATGGCTACACCTTC
CASRGPSYGYTF
>NA|TRBV30|TRBJ1-2|NA
TGTGCCTGGAGTAGTGGGAGCTATGGCTACACCTTC
CAWSSGSYGYTF
>NA|TRBV12-3/TRBV12-4|TRBJ2-2|TRBD2
TGTGCCAGCAGTTTACTGGCTCTCCGGGGGGTAGCGAACACCGGGGAGCTGTTTTTT
CASSLLALRGVANTGELFF
>NA|TRBV9|TRBJ2-1|NA
TGTGCCAGCCAGGGGGGGAGGGGTGAGCAGTTCTTC
CASQGGRGEQFF
>NA|TRBV28|TRBJ1-1|NA
TGTGCCAGCAGTTTGGGAACGTGGAACACTGAAGCTTTCTTT
CASSLGTWNTEAFF
>NA|TRBV29-1|TRBJ2-3|NA
TGCAGCGTTGAGGGAGTTGAGGATACGCAGTATTTT
CSVEGVEDTQYF
>NA|TRBV25-1|TRBJ2-3|NA
TGTGCCAGCAGTGGCCACGGCAGGGGCCCAGATACGCAGTATTTT
CASSGHGRGPDTQYF
>NA|TRBV30|TRBJ1-5|NA
TGTGCCTGGCAACACGGGGCAGGGTTGGATCAGCCCCAGCATTTT
CAWQHGAGLDQPQHF
>NA|TRBV20-1|TRBJ2-5|NA
TGCAGTGCAATTCCGCGGGGGCTAGCGGATCAAGAGACCCAGTACTTC
CSAIPRGLADQETQYF
>NA|TRBV12-3/TRBV12-4|TRBJ2-3|TRBD1
TGTGCCAGCAGTTTCAGGACAGGGAAATCAGATACGCAGTATTTT
CASSFRTGKSDTQYF
>NA|TRBV29-1|TRBJ2-3|TRBD1
TGCAGCGTGGGCGGCAGGGGGCCCGGAGATACGCAGTATTTT
CSVGGRGPGDTQYF
>NA|TRBV25-1|TRBJ1-6|NA
TGTGCCAGCAGCTCCCCGGGATCACCCCTCCACTTT
CASSSPGSPLHF
>NA|TRBV5-5|TRBJ1-2|TRBD1
TGTGCCAGCAGCTTGGTCCCAGGGGGCGCCTATGGCTACACCTTC
CASSLVPGGAYGYTF
>NA|TRBV21-1|TRBJ1-1|NA
TGTGCCAGCAGCCAATCAGATAGAGAAGCTTTCTTT
CASSQSDREAFF
>NA|TRBV11-3|TRBJ2-5|NA
TGTGCCAGCAGCCCAGCGCCGGCAGGGTGGCAAGAGACCCAGTACTTC
CASSPAPAGWQETQYF
>NA|TRBV27|TRBJ2-7|NA
TGTGCCAGCAGTTTATCATTCAATTGGGGCAGGGGCTACGAGCAGTACTTC
CASSLSFNWGRGYEQYF
>NA|TRBV29-1|TRBJ2-3|NA
TGCAGCGTTGAAGGTCCGGCCAGGGAGGGGACACACACAGATACGCAGTATTTT
CSVEGPAREGTHTDTQYF
>NA|TRBV11-2|TRBJ2-5|TRBD1
TGTGCCAGCAGCTTACGGGACAGGGGTGTGCAAGAGACCCAGTACTTC
CASSLRDRGVQETQYF
>NA|TRBV13|TRBJ2-1|TRBD2
TGTGCCAGCAGCTTAACGGGACTAGCGGCAGGTGCTGGCCAGTTCTTC
CASSLTGLAAGAGQFF
>NA|TRBV29-1|TRBJ2-1|NA
TGCAGCGTTGAATTAGCAACCCGGGGCAATGAGCAGTTCTTC
CSVELATRGNEQFF
>NA|TRBV6-2/TRBV6-3|TRBJ2-1|NA
TGTGCCAGCAGTTCTAGCTCCTACAATGAGCAGTTCTTC
CASSSSSYNEQFF
>NA|TRBV3-1|TRBJ2-2|NA
TGTGCCAGCAGCCACCCGGGTCCTACCGGGGAGCTGTTTTTT
CASSHPGPTGELFF
>NA|TRBV3-1|TRBJ2-3|NA
TGTGCCAGCAGCGCGAGACAGCCTAGCACAGATACGCAGTATTTT
CASSARQPSTDTQYF
>few|TRBV9|TRBJ2-7|NA
TGTGCCAGCAGCGTAGAGGGGGGGCCCTACGAGCAGTACTTC
CASSVEGGPYEQYF
>NA|TRBV28|TRBJ1-1|NA
TGTGCCAGCAGTTTCGTGACCGGGGCAAACACTGAAGCTTTCTTT
CASSFVTGANTEAFF
>NA|TRBV12-3/TRBV12-4|TRBJ2-6|TRBD1
TGTGCCAGCAGCCCTATCCGGGACAGCTCTGGGGCCAACGTCCTGACTTTC
CASSPIRDSSGANVLTF
>NA|TRBV6-6|TRBJ2-1|TRBD2
TGTGCCAGCACCAAACGGGCGGGGGGTTACAATGAGCAGTTCTTC
CASTKRAGGYNEQFF
>NA|TRBV28|TRBJ2-2|TRBD2
TGTGCCAGCAGCCCGACTAGCGGGAGGTGGCCCGGGGAGCTGTTTTTT
CASSPTSGRWPGELFF
>NA|TRBV30|TRBJ2-5|NA
TGTGCCTGGAGTGTACACCGGGGTCTTCAAGAGACCCAGTACTTC
CAWSVHRGLQETQYF
>NA|TRBV10-3|TRBJ2-3|TRBD1
TGTGCCATCAGCCCGGGACAGGAGACAGATACGCAGTATTTT
CAISPGQETDTQYF
>NA|TRBV13|TRBJ1-1|NA
TGTGCCAGCAGCCTTACGACCCCTGGAATGAACACTGAAGCTTTCTTT
CASSLTTPGMNTEAFF
>NA|TRBV24-1|TRBJ2-5|NA
TGTGCCACCAGTGACACGTACCAAGAGACCCAGTACTTC
CATSDTYQETQYF
>NA|TRBV28|TRBJ2-7|TRBD1
TGTGCCAGCAGTTTCCCGGACAGGGCGCGAAGAAAGCAGTACTTC
CASSFPDRARRKQYF
>NA|TRBV6-6|TRBJ2-5|NA
TGTGCCAGCAACCCCAGGGGAGGAGAGACCCAGTACTTC
CASNPRGGETQYF
>NA|TRBV13|TRBJ2-7|TRBD1
TGTGCCAGCAGCCTGGGACAGGGTTACTACGAGCAGTACTTC
CASSLGQGYYEQYF
>NA|TRBV4-1|TRBJ1-3|TRBD1
TGCGCCAGCAGCCAAGACCCCGGGACAGCGGCTCGGCCCATATATTTT
CASSQDPGTAARPIYF